These 8 T cell receptor beta chains originate from one sample sequenced in a study of T cells after yellow fever vaccination. In TCRdb, the 5' RACE reads were re-called with MiXCR into one record per CDR3 protein. The repertoire holds approximately 600,000 distinct CDR3 sequences, with more than 9% as singletons. The material sequenced was PBMCs, taken on the day of the yellow fever booster vaccination. The receptors come from a man aged 25 to 45 who received the YFV17D yellow fever vaccine.

This clonotype was seen a handful of times. The chain has TRBV27 and TRBJ1-1; 7 nucleotides line up with TRBD1. J was trimmed by 1 base and V by 7 bases; bases with no gene match: 6. Per the germline V gene, CDR1 is MNHEY and CDR2 is SMNVEV (reference sequence). The CDR3 covers 14 residues. The CDR3 coding sequence is TGTGCCAGCATCCGCGCAGGGGGGAACACTGAAGCTTTCTTT. Protein product: CASIRAGGNTEAFF.

This clonotype appeared a few times. This chain links TRBV2 with TRBJ1-1; TRBD1 is a possible D gene (6 bases). The germline CDR1 and CDR2 sequences are SNHLY and FYNNEI. With 4 bases removed from V and 6 bases from J, the gap between germline ends came to 9 bases. This CDR3 is built from 12 residues. CDR3 nucleotides: TGTGCCAGCAGTGCCCGGACAGCTGAAGCTTTCTTT. This translates into CASSARTAEAFF. The whole variable domain, filled in from reference TRBV2 and TRBJ1-1, reads EPEVTQTPSHQVTQMGQEVILRCVPISNHLYFYWYRQILGQKVEFLVSFYNNEISEKSEIFDDQFSVERPDGSNFTLKIRSTKLEDSAMYFCASSARTAEAFFGQGTRLTVV.

The sample holds a few counts of this clonotype. The rearrangement links TRBV29-1 to TRBJ2-4, with D maybe TRBD1 (5 bases). The V gene's germline CDR1 is SQVTM and CDR2 ANQGSEA. The CDR3 loop spans 14 amino acids. V lost 7 bases and J 9 bases, leaving 22 bases between the germline ends. CDR3 sequence reads: CSASSPAGSLIQYF. The DNA of the CDR3 is TGCAGCGCTTCCTCCCCGGCAGGGTCGCTCATTCAGTACTTC.

The V and J genes are TRBV18 and TRBJ2-7; 7 nucleotides match TRBD1. J was trimmed by 7 bases and V by 5 bases; bases with no gene match: 8. Germline V gene sequence: CDR1 KGHSH, CDR2 LQKENI. The CDR3 covers 13 residues. The CDR3 bases are TGTGCCAGCTCAATCCGACAGGGTGAAGAGCAGTACTTC. Amino acids: CASSIRQGEEQYF.

This clonotype came up a few times. The rearrangement joins TRBV10-3 to TRBJ2-2; 9 bases are shared with TRBD1. The V and J ends lost 11 bases and 3 bases, in that order; junction bases with no gene match: 4. The CDR3 contains 13 residues. Per the germline V gene, CDR1 is ENHRY and CDR2 is SYGVKD. The CDR3 protein is CASTGGDTGELFF. CDR3 DNA: TGTGCCTCGACAGGGGGGGACACCGGGGAGCTGTTTTTT.

The chain employs TRBV10-3 and TRBJ2-7; D possibly uses TRBD1 or TRBD2 (5 bases each). V was trimmed by 6 bases and J by 0 bases, leaving 21 bases between them. CDR1 and CDR2 from the germline V gene are ENHRY and SYGVKD. CDR3 size: 17 residues. This chain's CDR3 is CAISPSGAQVNSYEQYF. CDR3 DNA: TGTGCCATCAGCCCGAGCGGAGCACAGGTTAACTCCTACGAGCAGTACTTC.

This chain uses TRBV10-3 with TRBJ2-5, with D tentatively TRBD1 (5 bases). The CDR3 covers 15 residues. V was shortened by 4 bases and J by 4 bases, with 16 bases between the two germline ends. Looked up from germline, CDR1 is ENHRY and CDR2 is SYGVKD. The CDR3 reads CAISVGASTGETQYF. As DNA, the CDR3 is TGTGCCATCAGTGTAGGAGCGAGCACAGGAGAGACCCAGTACTTC.

The J gene is TRBJ1-2, the V gene TRBV5-1; D is unresolved. The CDR3 loop spans 14 amino acids. The V end lost 5 bases, the J end lost 0 bases, and 11 bases lay between the germline ends. Germline assignment: CDR1 SGHRS and CDR2 YFSETQ. In nucleotides, the CDR3 is TGCGCCAGCAGTCCCGTGGGTTCTAACTATGGCTACACCTTC. It encodes CASSPVGSNYGYTF. Full variable domain (remainder filled in from reference TRBV5-1 and TRBJ1-2): KAGVTQTPRYLIKTRGQQVTLSCSPISGHRSVSWYQQTPGQGLQFLFEYFSETQRNKGNFPGRFSGRQFSNSRSEMNVSTLELGDSALYLCASSPVGSNYGYTFGSGTRLTVV.